Presented here are 32 T cell receptor beta chains from one specimen sequenced in a study of cytomegalovirus exposure and HLA in healthy donors. PCR employed 60 Vbeta and 13 Jbeta primers. Data came from immunoSEQ multiplex PCR; TCRdb stores just in-frame clones and leaves some out. The sample shows 95,000 to 110,000 clones, 79% of them seen only once. Material for sequencing was PBMCs. These TCRs come from a man aged 45-65 years in good health and CMV-seropositive.

This clone has ten or more counts. The chain is built from TRBV28 and TRBJ2-7; 9 bases are shared with TRBD1. J gave up 3 bases and V 4 bases, and 4 bases lay outside the gene matches. In germline, CDR1 is MDHEN, CDR2 SYDVKM. This CDR3 has 14 amino acids. This CDR3 is CASSSTGGDYEQYF. CDR3 in DNA: TGTGCCAGCAGTTCGACAGGGGGGGACTACGAGCAGTACTTC.

The chain recombines TRBV27 with TRBJ2-7, with a tentative D call TRBD2 (6 bases). Trimming pared 5 bases from V and 2 bases from J, leaving 13 bases between. This CDR3 comprises 14 residues. CDR1 MNHEY and CDR2 SMNVEV come from the germline V gene (reference sequence). Written as DNA, the CDR3 is TGTGCCAGCAGTCCCAGCGGGTTTACCTACGAGCAGTACTTC. Its translation: CASSPSGFTYEQYF.

This chain uses TRBV7-9 with TRBJ1-4, with TRBD1 identical over 8 bases. CDR3 length: 15 amino acids. The germline gives CDR1 SEHNR, CDR2 FQNEAQ (reference sequence). The V segment lost 3 bases and the J segment 13 bases; nucleotides outside the gene matches: 13. The CDR3 loop is CASSFGGTGGFGLFF. The CDR3 DNA is TGTGCCAGCAGCTTCGGGGGTACAGGGGGTTTTGGACTGTTTTTT. The variable domain in full, completed from reference TRBV7-9 and TRBJ1-4, reads DTGVSQNPRHKITKRGQNVTFRCDPISEHNRLYWYRQTLGQGPEFLTYFQNEAQLEKSRLLSDRFSAERPKGSFSTLEIQRTEQGDSAMYLCASSFGGTGGFGLFFGSGTQLSVL.

This clone has more than one count but fewer than ten. V and J are TRBV6-6 and TRBJ1-5, with a tentative D call TRBD1 (5 bases). The germline CDR1 and CDR2 sequences are MNHNY and SVGAGI (reference sequence). The CDR3 contains 14 residues. Trimming shortened V by 2 bases and J by 10 bases, and 15 bases separated the two germline ends. CDR3 DNA sequence: TGTGCCAGCAGTTACGACAGCGGGAAAGACCCCCAGCATTTT. Translation gives CASSYDSGKDPQHF.

This rearrangement joins TRBV7-2 to TRBJ2-7, with D possibly being TRBD2 (6 bases). CDR3 size: 16 residues. Per the germline V gene, CDR1 is SGHTA and CDR2 is FQGNSA. V was cut by 1 base and J by 3 bases, with 16 bases left in between. CDR3 residues: CASSLGGAGYSYEQYF. CDR3 sequence (DNA): TGTGCCAGCAGCTTAGGAGGGGCGGGGTACAGCTACGAGCAGTACTTC. Based on the CDR3 plus reference TRBV7-2 and TRBJ2-7, the full variable domain is GAGVSQSPSNKVTEKGKDVELRCDPISGHTALYWYRQSLGQGLEFLIYFQGNSAPDKSGLPSDRFSAERTGGSVSTLTIQRTQQEDSAVYLCASSLGGAGYSYEQYFGPGTRLTVT.

In this sample, this clone turned up once. V usage is TRBV28 and J usage is TRBJ2-3, with 11 positions matching TRBD1. The CDR3 has 16 residues. CDR1 is MDHEN, CDR2 SYDVKM, per germline. V gave up 6 bases and J gave up 5 bases; unmatched junction bases: 10. CDR3 sequence: CASSPGQGADGDTQYF. The CDR3 nucleotides are TGTGCCAGCAGCCCAGGACAGGGGGCTGATGGAGATACGCAGTATTTT.

This clone appeared a few times. The rearrangement joins TRBV7-2 to TRBJ2-7; possible D gene TRBD2, 6 bases. CDR3 length: 15 residues. Trimming cost V 5 bases and J 1 base, with 15 bases left between them. The germline V gene encodes CDR1 SGHTA and CDR2 FQGNSA. The CDR3 DNA follows: TGTGCCAGCAGCCCCGCCCTTAGCGGATCCTACGAGCAGTACTTC. Translated, it gives CASSPALSGSYEQYF.

V and J are TRBV28 and TRBJ1-5; 7 bases map to TRBD1. The length of the CDR3 is 14 residues. V gave up 7 bases and J gave up 3 bases; unmatched junction bases: 6. Germline V gene sequence: CDR1 MDHEN, CDR2 SYDVKM. DNA for the CDR3: TGTGCCAGCAAAAGGGACAGATCCAATCAGCCCCAGCATTTT. It translates to CASKRDRSNQPQHF.

This rearrangement joins TRBV6-4 to TRBJ2-1; tentative D call: TRBD2 (6 bases). There are 13 residues in the CDR3. Germline V gives CDR1 MRHNA, CDR2 SNTAGT. The germline V and J ends were trimmed by 6 bases and 9 bases, with 15 bases remaining between them. Written as DNA, the CDR3 is TGTGCCAGCAGCTCACAGCCCGGGAGTGAGCAGTTCTTC. Encoded protein: CASSSQPGSEQFF.

The chain joins TRBV7-3 to TRBJ2-3, with 8 bases identical to TRBD2. The CDR3 has 15 residues. The J segment lost 6 bases and the V segment lost 4 bases, leaving 9 bases of the junction unmatched. The germline gives CDR1 SGHTA, CDR2 FQGTGA. The CDR3 is CASSSPGTSYDTQYF. Written as DNA, the CDR3 is TGTGCCAGCAGCTCACCCGGGACTAGTTACGATACGCAGTATTTT.

This clone was counted a few times. The chain has TRBV19 and TRBJ1-1, with a tentative D call TRBD1 (6 bases). CDR1 and CDR2 from the germline V gene are LNHDA and SQIVND (reference sequence). V was clipped by 9 bases and J by 6 bases, with 26 bases between them. CDR3 length: 16 amino acids. CDR3 sequence reads: CASAPRQVNIGAEAFF. CDR3 DNA: TGTGCCAGCGCCCCCAGACAGGTAAACATTGGGGCTGAAGCTTTCTTT.

The rearrangement joins TRBV6-6 to TRBJ1-1, with unresolved D. Trimming removed 5 bases at V and 1 base at J, with 17 bases between. Germline-derived CDR1 and CDR2 are MNHNY and SVGAGI (reference sequence). CDR3 length: 16 residues. CDR3 region: CASSTRIQATNTEAFF. The CDR3, as DNA: TGTGCCAGCAGTACCCGTATTCAAGCAACGAACACTGAAGCTTTCTTT.

The rearrangement links TRBV4-2 to TRBJ2-1, with TRBD2 identical over 16 bases. CDR1 and CDR2 from the germline V gene are LGHNA and YNFKEQ. V lost 0 bases, J lost 7 bases, and 6 bases stayed unmatched. The CDR3 extends over 18 amino acids. CDR3 sequence (DNA): TGTGCCAGCAGCCAAGACGGGACTAGCGGGAGGGCCTGGAATGAGCAGTTCTTC. Amino acid sequence: CASSQDGTSGRAWNEQFF.

The chain has TRBV28 and TRBJ1-1, with unresolved D. CDR3 length: 12 amino acids. V lost 4 bases and J lost 1, with 4 bases in between. Germline CDR1 is MDHEN and CDR2 is SYDVKM. CDR3 residues: CASSSSNTEAFF. The CDR3 region has the DNA TGTGCCAGCAGTTCCTCGAACACTGAAGCTTTCTTT.

The J gene is TRBJ2-3, the V gene TRBV5-1, with 7 bases fitting TRBD2. The V gene's germline CDR1 is SGHRS and CDR2 YFSETQ. This CDR3 has 20 residues. The V segment lost 4 bases and the J segment 2 bases; nucleotides outside the gene matches: 22. Here the CDR3 DNA reads TGCGCCAGCAGCCGGACCCTAGCGGCCCCCGCCTTATCGCACACAGATACGCAGTATTTT. Protein sequence: CASSRTLAAPALSHTDTQYF.

V gene TRBV5-4 combines with J gene TRBJ2-7; TRBD1 matches at 9 bases. This CDR3 comprises 14 residues. With V trimmed by 2 bases and J by 2 bases, 2 bases remained unmatched. Per germline, CDR1 SGHNT and CDR2 YYREEE (reference sequence). This CDR3 reads CASSLRTGAYEQYF. CDR3 coding DNA: TGTGCCAGCAGCTTAAGGACAGGGGCCTACGAGCAGTACTTC.

This sequence joins TRBV14 and TRBJ1-1; 7 bases fit TRBD1. The CDR3 runs to 16 residues. CDR1 is SGHDN and CDR2 is FVKESK in the germline V gene. The J segment lost 1 base and the V segment lost 1 base, leaving 6 bases of the junction unmatched. CDR3: CASSQGYRGKNTEAFF. The CDR3 DNA is TGTGCCAGCAGCCAAGGGTACAGGGGAAAGAACACTGAAGCTTTCTTT.

The table lists this clone with a count of one. This chain joins TRBV28 and TRBJ2-1, with TRBD2 as a possible D gene (5 bases). Trimming shortened V by 2 bases and J by 2 bases, and 10 bases separated the two germline ends. The germline CDR1 and CDR2 sequences are MDHEN and SYDVKM. The CDR3 runs to 15 residues. The CDR3 region has the DNA TGTGCCAGCAGTTTAGAGGGCGGGCCCTACAATGAGCAGTTCTTC. Encoded protein: CASSLEGGPYNEQFF. Filled out from reference TRBV28 and TRBJ2-1, the complete variable domain reads DVKVTQSSRYLVKRTGEKVFLECVQDMDHENMFWYRQDPGLGLRLIYFSYDVKMKEKGDIPEGYSVSREKKERFSLILESASTNQTSMYLCASSLEGGPYNEQFFGPGTRLTVL.

In the case of this clone: Different DNA sequences within this sample yield the same CDR3. The J gene is TRBJ1-1, the V gene TRBV27; perhaps TRBD1 as D (6 bases). Trimming took 0 bases from V and 5 from J, leaving 10 bases between them. CDR3 length: 14 residues. Germline CDR1 and CDR2: MNHEY and SMNVEV (reference sequence). The CDR3 sequence is CASSLSAGVTEAFF. DNA of the CDR3: TGTGCCAGCAGTTTATCGGCAGGGGTAACTGAAGCTTTCTTT.

This chain joins TRBV28 and TRBJ2-5; tentatively, D is TRBD1 (5 bases). With 11 bases removed from V and 2 bases from J, the gap between germline ends came to 15 bases. CDR1 is MDHEN and CDR2 is SYDVKM in the germline V gene. This CDR3 is built from 13 residues. CDR3 nucleotides: TGTGCCCTGAGAGACAGTAATCAAGAGACCCAGTACTTC. It is translated as CALRDSNQETQYF.

This clone was picked up one time. J is TRBJ1-1 and V is TRBV14; 7 bases agree with TRBD1. The germline V gene encodes CDR1 SGHDN and CDR2 FVKESK. Trimming removed 5 bases from V and 11 bases from J; junction bases left unmatched: 11. The CDR3 runs to 13 residues. The CDR3 nucleotides are TGTGCCAGCAGCTCCCGGACAGGCGCCTCTGCTTTCTTT. This codes for CASSSRTGASAFF.

V usage is TRBV5-1 and J usage is TRBJ2-7; TRBD1 agrees at 8 bases. Germline V lookup: CDR1 SGHRS, CDR2 YFSETQ. Trimming removed 0 bases from V and 5 bases from J; junction bases left unmatched: 4. The CDR3 is made up of 14 amino acids. CDR3 region: CASSLVETGDEQYF. The CDR3 DNA sequence: TGCGCCAGCAGCTTGGTAGAGACAGGGGACGAGCAGTACTTC.

This clone was observed a few times. This sequence joins TRBV27 and TRBJ1-2, with TRBD1 matching 8 bases. The CDR3 loop spans 15 amino acids. V was clipped by 4 bases and J by 5 bases; unmatched bases: 9. Germline CDR1 and CDR2: MNHEY and SMNVEV (reference sequence). DNA for the CDR3: TGTGCCAGCAGTTCCGGACAGGGTACAGAATATGGCTACACCTTC. This codes for CASSSGQGTEYGYTF.

V gene TRBV7-9 combines with J gene TRBJ1-3, with D perhaps matching TRBD1 (6 bases). V shed 2 bases and J shed 3 bases, with 8 bases lying between them. CDR1 and CDR2 (germline): SEHNR, FQNEAQ (reference sequence). This CDR3 has 14 amino acids. CDR3 residues: CASSLRDIGNTIYF. The CDR3 coding sequence is TGTGCCAGCAGCTTAAGGGACATTGGAAACACCATATATTTT. Complete variable domain (other parts from reference TRBV7-9 and TRBJ1-3): DTGVSQNPRHKITKRGQNVTFRCDPISEHNRLYWYRQTLGQGPEFLTYFQNEAQLEKSRLLSDRFSAERPKGSFSTLEIQRTEQGDSAMYLCASSLRDIGNTIYFGEGSWLTVV.

The V and J genes are TRBV28 and TRBJ2-7; 9 nucleotides agree with TRBD2. Trimming removed 6 bases from V and 0 bases from J; junction bases left unmatched: 6. From germline, CDR1 is MDHEN and CDR2 SYDVKM. The CDR3 length is 15 residues. As DNA, the CDR3 is TGTGCCAGCAGCCTACTAGCGGGCCTCTCCTACGAGCAGTACTTC. Residues: CASSLLAGLSYEQYF.

V gene TRBV28 combines with J gene TRBJ1-2; 10 nucleotides agree with TRBD1. Germline trimming cut 5 bases from V and 8 bases from J; bases unmatched to any gene: 11. This CDR3 has 15 residues. Germline V CDR1 and CDR2: MDHEN, SYDVKM. CDR3 residues: CASSRSGTGAWGYTF. DNA of the CDR3: TGTGCCAGCAGTCGATCCGGGACAGGGGCATGGGGCTACACCTTC.

The chain uses TRBV27 and TRBJ2-1; D uncertain. This CDR3 has 12 residues. The germline V and J ends were trimmed by 9 bases and 3 bases, with 9 bases remaining between them. The V gene's germline CDR1 is MNHEY and CDR2 SMNVEV (reference sequence). The CDR3 DNA sequence: TGTGCCAGTAAAAGCGTCTACAATGAGCAGTTCTTC. Translating gives CASKSVYNEQFF.

A few counts support this clone. This rearrangement joins TRBV7-9 to TRBJ1-4, with D unresolved. The CDR3 is 16 amino acids. Germline V gene sequence: CDR1 SEHNR, CDR2 FQNEAQ (reference sequence). V was clipped by 5 bases and J by 0 bases, with 13 bases between them. CDR3 DNA: TGTGCCAGCAGCCCGACACGACCCTCAACTAATGAAAAACTGTTTTTT. Its translation is CASSPTRPSTNEKLFF.

This clone has only a few counts. The V and J genes are TRBV5-4 and TRBJ2-5, with D possibly matching TRBD2 (6 bases). From germline, CDR1 is SGHNT and CDR2 YYREEE (reference sequence). This CDR3 spans 15 amino acids. The V end was cut by 1 base, the J end by 5 bases, with 15 bases between. The chain's CDR3 is CASSLRRGKVETQYF. CDR3 nucleotide sequence: TGTGCCAGCAGCTTGCGGAGGGGAAAGGTGGAGACCCAGTACTTC.

The J gene is TRBJ2-7, the V gene TRBV28, with D maybe TRBD1 (6 bases). The V and J ends lost 7 bases and 4 bases respectively, with 14 bases between them. Per germline, CDR1 MDHEN and CDR2 SYDVKM. The CDR3 covers 13 residues. CDR3 residues: CASTPLQGYEQYF. In nucleotides, the CDR3 is TGTGCCAGCACTCCTCTACAGGGTTACGAGCAGTACTTC.

This sequence joins TRBV7-2 and TRBJ1-5, with 7 bases that match TRBD1. The CDR3 sequence is 13 residues long. Germline V gives CDR1 SGHTA, CDR2 FQGNSA. J lost 7 bases, V lost 5 bases, and 5 bases had no gene match. CDR3 in amino acids: CASSRGREQPQHF. CDR3 bases: TGTGCCAGCAGCAGGGGGCGGGAACAGCCCCAGCATTTT.

The rearrangement uses TRBV30 and TRBJ2-5; 8 nucleotides align to TRBD2. The germline gives CDR1 GTSNPN, CDR2 SVGIG (reference sequence). The CDR3 contains 21 residues. V lost 0 bases to trimming and J lost 4 bases; unmatched junction nucleotides: 25. In DNA form, the CDR3 reads TGTGCCTGGAGTGTAGGCGGGGGGCTGGTGGGAGGAGGATTGGTTGGAGAGACCCAGTACTTC. This gives the protein CAWSVGGGLVGGGLVGETQYF. Full variable domain (missing parts from reference TRBV30 and TRBJ2-5): SQTIHQWPATLVQPVGSPLSLECTVEGTSNPNLYWYRQAAGRGLQLLFYSVGIGQISSEVPQNLSASRPQDRQFILSSKKLLLSDSGFYLCAWSVGGGLVGGGLVGETQYFGPGTRLLVL.